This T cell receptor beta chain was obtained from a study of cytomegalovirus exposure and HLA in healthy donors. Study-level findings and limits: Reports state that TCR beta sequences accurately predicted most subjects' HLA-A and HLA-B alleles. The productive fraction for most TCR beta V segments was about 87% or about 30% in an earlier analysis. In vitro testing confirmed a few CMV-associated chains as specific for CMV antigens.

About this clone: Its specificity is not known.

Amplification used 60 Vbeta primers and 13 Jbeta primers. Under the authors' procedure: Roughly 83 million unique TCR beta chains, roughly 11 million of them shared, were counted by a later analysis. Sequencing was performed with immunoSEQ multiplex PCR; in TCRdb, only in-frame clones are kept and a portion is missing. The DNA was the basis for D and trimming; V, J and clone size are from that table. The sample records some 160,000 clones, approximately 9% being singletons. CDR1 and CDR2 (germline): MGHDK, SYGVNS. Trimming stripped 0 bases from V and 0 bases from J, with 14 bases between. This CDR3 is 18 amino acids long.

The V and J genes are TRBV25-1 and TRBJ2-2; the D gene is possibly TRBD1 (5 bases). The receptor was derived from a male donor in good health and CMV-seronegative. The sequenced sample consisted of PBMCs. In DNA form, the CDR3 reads TGTGCCAGCAGTGAATATTGGACAACAAGTCCGAACACCGGGGAGCTGTTTTTT. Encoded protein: CASSEYWTTSPNTGELFF.